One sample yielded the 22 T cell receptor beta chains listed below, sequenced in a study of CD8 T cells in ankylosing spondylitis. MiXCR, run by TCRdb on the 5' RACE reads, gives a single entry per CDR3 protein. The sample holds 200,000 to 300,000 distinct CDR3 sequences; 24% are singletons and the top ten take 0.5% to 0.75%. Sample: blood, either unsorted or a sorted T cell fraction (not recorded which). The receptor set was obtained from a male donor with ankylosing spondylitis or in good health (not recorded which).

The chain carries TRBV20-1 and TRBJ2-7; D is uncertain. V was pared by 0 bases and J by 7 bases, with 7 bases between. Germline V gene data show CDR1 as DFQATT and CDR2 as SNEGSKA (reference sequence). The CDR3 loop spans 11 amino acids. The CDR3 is CSARDLVEQYF. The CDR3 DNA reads TGCAGTGCTAGAGATCTAGTGGAGCAGTACTTC.

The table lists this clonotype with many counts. DNA of the CDR3: TGTGCCAGCAGTCTGCGGCGGAGGGACAACCTACTCGGGCAGTACTTC. Amino acids: CASSLRRRDNLLGQYF. The V gene is TRBV12-3 or TRBV12-4, the J gene TRBJ2-7, with D perhaps assigned TRBD1 or TRBD2 (6 bases each). V was cut by 5 bases and J by 9 bases, with 26 bases left in between. This CDR3 has 16 amino acids.

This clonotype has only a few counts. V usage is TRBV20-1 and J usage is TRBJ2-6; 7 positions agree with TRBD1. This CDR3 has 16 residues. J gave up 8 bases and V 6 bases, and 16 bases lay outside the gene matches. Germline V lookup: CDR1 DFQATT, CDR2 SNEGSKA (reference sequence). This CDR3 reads CSAYRDSLSGTNVLTF. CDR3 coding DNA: TGCAGTGCATACCGGGACAGCCTATCCGGGACCAACGTCCTGACTTTC.

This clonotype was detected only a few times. The CDR3 DNA reads as TGCAGCCCAAACCCCCCTCTAGGGCGGGACACCGGGGAGCTGTTTTTT. This translates into CSPNPPLGRDTGELFF. V and J are TRBV29-1 and TRBJ2-2; tentative D call: TRBD2 (5 bases). The CDR3 extends over 16 amino acids. V was trimmed by 8 bases and J by 3 bases, leaving 22 bases between them. From germline, CDR1 is SQVTM and CDR2 ANQGSEA.

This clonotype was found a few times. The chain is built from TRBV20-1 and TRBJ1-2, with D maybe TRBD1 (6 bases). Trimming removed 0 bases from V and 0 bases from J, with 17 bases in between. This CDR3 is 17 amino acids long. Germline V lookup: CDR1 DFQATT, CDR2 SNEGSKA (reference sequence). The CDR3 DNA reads TGCAGTGCTAGAGATGGGGGCAAGAGCCGCTCTAACTATGGCTACACCTTC. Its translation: CSARDGGKSRSNYGYTF.

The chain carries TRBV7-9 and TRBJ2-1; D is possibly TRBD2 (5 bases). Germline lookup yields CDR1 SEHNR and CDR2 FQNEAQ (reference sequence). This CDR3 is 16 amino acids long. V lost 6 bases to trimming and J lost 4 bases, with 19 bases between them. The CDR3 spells CASSLIQEASYNEQFF. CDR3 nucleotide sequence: TGTGCCAGCAGTTTAATCCAGGAGGCAAGTTACAATGAGCAGTTCTTC.

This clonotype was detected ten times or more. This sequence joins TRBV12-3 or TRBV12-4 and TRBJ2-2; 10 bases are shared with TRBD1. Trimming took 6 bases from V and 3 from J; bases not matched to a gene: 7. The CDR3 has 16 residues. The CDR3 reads CASSPDRGAYTGELFF. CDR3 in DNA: TGTGCCAGCAGCCCGGACAGGGGGGCATACACCGGGGAGCTGTTTTTT.

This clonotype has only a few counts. CDR3 DNA sequence: TGCAGTGCTGACAGGGTTGGCTATGGCTACACCTTC. This codes for CSADRVGYGYTF. The rearrangement links TRBV20-1 to TRBJ1-2; 7 bases fit TRBD1. V gave up 5 bases and J gave up 4 bases; unmatched junction bases: 4. The CDR3 contains 12 residues. Germline V CDR1 and CDR2: DFQATT, SNEGSKA (reference sequence).

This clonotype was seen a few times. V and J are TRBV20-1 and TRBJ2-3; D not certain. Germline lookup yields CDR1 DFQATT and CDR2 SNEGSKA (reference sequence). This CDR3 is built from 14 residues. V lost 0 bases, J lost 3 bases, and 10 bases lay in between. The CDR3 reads CSARDFGYTDTQYF. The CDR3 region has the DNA TGCAGTGCTAGAGATTTCGGTTATACAGATACGCAGTATTTT.

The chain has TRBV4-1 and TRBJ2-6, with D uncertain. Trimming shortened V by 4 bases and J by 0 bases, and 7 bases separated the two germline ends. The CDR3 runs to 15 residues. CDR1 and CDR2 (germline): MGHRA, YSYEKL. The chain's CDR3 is CASSLQISGANVLTF. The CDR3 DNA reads TGCGCCAGCAGCCTACAGATCTCTGGGGCCAACGTCCTGACTTTC.

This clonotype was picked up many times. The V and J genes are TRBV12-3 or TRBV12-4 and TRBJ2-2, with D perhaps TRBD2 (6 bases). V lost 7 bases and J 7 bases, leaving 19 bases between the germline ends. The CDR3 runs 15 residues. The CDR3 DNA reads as TGTGCCAGCAATCAACTCGGACTAAAGGGCGGGGAGCTGTTTTTT. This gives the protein CASNQLGLKGGELFF.

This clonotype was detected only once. CDR3 in DNA: TGCAGTGCTTTACAGGGTCTCAGCACTGAAGCTTTCTTT. Protein sequence: CSALQGLSTEAFF. This chain connects TRBV20-1 to TRBJ1-1; a weak D match, TRBD1 (6 bases). The CDR3 loop spans 13 amino acids. Germline V lookup: CDR1 DFQATT, CDR2 SNEGSKA (reference sequence). V was trimmed by 5 bases and J by 4 bases, leaving 14 bases between them.

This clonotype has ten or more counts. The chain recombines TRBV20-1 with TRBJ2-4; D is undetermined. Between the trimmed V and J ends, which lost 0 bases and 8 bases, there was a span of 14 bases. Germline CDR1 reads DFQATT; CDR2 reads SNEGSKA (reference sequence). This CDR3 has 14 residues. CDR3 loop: CSARDVTAVDIQYF. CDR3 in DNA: TGCAGTGCTAGAGATGTCACGGCCGTTGACATTCAGTACTTC.

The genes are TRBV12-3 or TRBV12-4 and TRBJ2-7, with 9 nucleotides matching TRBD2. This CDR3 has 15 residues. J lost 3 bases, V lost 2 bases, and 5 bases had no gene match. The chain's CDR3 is CASSLRLAGNYEQYF. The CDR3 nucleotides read TGTGCCAGCAGTTTAAGGCTAGCGGGGAACTACGAGCAGTACTTC.

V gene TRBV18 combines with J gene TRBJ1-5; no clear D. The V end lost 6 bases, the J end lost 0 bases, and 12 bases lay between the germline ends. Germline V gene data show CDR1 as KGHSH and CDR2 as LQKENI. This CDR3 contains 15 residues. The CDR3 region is CASSQSPGSNQPQHF. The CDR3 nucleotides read TGTGCCAGCTCCCAAAGTCCAGGTAGCAATCAGCCCCAGCATTTT.

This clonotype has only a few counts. The DNA of the CDR3 is TGCAGCGTTCGGACAATTCACACCGGGGAGCTGTTTTTT. This codes for CSVRTIHTGELFF. This chain links TRBV29-1 with TRBJ2-2; D might be TRBD1 (5 bases). Per germline, CDR1 SQVTM and CDR2 ANQGSEA. This CDR3 has 13 amino acids. The V end lost 5 bases, the J end lost 3 bases, and 10 bases lay between the germline ends.

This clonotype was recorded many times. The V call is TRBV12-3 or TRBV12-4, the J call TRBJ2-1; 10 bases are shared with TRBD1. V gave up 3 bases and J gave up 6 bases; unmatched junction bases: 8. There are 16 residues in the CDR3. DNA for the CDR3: TGTGCCAGCAGTTTGGGTCGGGGGACAGGGGCCAATGAGCAGTTCTTC. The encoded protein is CASSLGRGTGANEQFF.

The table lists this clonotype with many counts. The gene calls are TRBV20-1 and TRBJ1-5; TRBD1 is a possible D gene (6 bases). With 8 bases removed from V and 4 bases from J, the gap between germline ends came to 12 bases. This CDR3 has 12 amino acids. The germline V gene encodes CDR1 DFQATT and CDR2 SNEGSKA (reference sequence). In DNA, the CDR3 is TGCAGTAAGTCCAGGGGTAATCAGCCCCAGCATTTT. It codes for CSKSRGNQPQHF.

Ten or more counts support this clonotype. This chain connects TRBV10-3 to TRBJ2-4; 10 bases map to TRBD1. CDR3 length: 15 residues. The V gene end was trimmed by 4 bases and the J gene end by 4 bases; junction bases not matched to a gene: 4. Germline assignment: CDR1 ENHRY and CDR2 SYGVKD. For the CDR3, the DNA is TGTGCCATCAGTGGGGACAGGGGAGGAAAAAACATTCAGTACTTC. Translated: CAISGDRGGKNIQYF.

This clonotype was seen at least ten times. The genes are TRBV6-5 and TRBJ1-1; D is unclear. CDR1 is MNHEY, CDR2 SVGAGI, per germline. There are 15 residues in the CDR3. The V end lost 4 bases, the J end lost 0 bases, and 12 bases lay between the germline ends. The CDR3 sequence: CASSSARAVNTEAFF. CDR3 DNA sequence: TGTGCCAGCAGTTCCGCCCGGGCTGTGAACACTGAAGCTTTCTTT.

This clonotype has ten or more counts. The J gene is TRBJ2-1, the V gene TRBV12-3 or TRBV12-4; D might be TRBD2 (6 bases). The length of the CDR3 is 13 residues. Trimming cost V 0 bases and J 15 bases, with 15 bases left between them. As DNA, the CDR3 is TGTGCCAGCAGTTTAGCGCGGCTAGCGAGTCTGTTCTTC. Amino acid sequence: CASSLARLASLFF.

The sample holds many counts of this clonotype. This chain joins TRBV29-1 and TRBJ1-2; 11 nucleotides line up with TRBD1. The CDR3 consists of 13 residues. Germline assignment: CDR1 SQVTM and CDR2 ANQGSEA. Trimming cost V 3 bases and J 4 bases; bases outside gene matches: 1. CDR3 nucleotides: TGCAGCGTTGATGGGACAGGGGGCTATGGCTACACCTTC. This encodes CSVDGTGGYGYTF. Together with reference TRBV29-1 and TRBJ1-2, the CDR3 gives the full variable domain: SAVISQKPSRDICQRGTSLTIQCQVDSQVTMMFWYRQQPGQSLTLIATANQGSEATYESGFVIDKFPISRPNLTFSTLTVSNMSPEDSSIYLCSVDGTGGYGYTFGSGTRLTVV.